Below, 8 T cell receptor beta chains from the same sample are listed, as sequenced in a study of blood T cells in healthy people across ages. A J-beta primer mix and a sample-barcoded 5' primer were used in a second PCR of about 7 to 12 cycles. MiXCR was run by TCRdb on the 5' RACE reads, yielding one entry per CDR3 protein. The data hold about 730,000 distinct CDR3 sequences, with roughly 44% observed a single time. Sequenced: blood. The receptors derive from a woman aged 60-75 years in good health.

The rearrangement uses TRBV6-1 and TRBJ2-2; D gene uncertain. Between the trimmed V and J ends, which lost 7 bases and 5 bases, there was a span of 11 bases. This CDR3 region has 13 residues. Per the germline V gene, CDR1 is MNHNS and CDR2 is SASEGT. Here the CDR3 DNA reads TGTGCCAGCACCATAGGACGGACCGGGGAGCTGTTTTTT. Translated, it gives CASTIGRTGELFF.

As regards this clonotype: One end of the junction does not line up with germline, which may come from a read error. The chain has TRBV12-3 or TRBV12-4 and TRBJ2-5, with 7 bases lining up with TRBD2. There are 13 residues in the CDR3. CDR3: CACRPSGQETQYF. CDR3 sequence (DNA): TGTGCCTGCAGGCCTAGCGGCCAAGAGACCCAGTACTTC.

This clonotype was found many times. This rearrangement joins TRBV6-4 to TRBJ1-1; 10 bases fit TRBD1. The germline V gene has CDR1 MRHNA and CDR2 SNTAGT. V trimming: 6 bases; J trimming: 3 bases; junction bases outside the gene matches: 4. The CDR3 covers 14 residues. The CDR3 sequence is CASSKDRGDTEAFF. The CDR3 coding sequence is TGTGCCAGCAGCAAGGACAGGGGGGACACTGAAGCTTTCTTT.

The gene calls are TRBV20-1 and TRBJ2-5; D call uncertain. The CDR3 contains 12 residues. The germline V gene encodes CDR1 DFQATT and CDR2 SNEGSKA (reference sequence). V was trimmed by 6 bases and J by 5 bases, leaving 13 bases between them. The CDR3 reads CSAPRARETQYF. The CDR3 region has the DNA TGCAGTGCCCCCCGCGCCCGGGAGACCCAGTACTTC.

In this sample, this clonotype turned up a few times. This rearrangement joins TRBV5-1 to TRBJ2-1; D not certain. Germline V lookup: CDR1 SGHRS, CDR2 YFSETQ. Trimming shortened V by 0 bases and J by 0 bases, and 10 bases separated the two germline ends. The CDR3 is made up of 16 amino acids. The CDR3 nucleotides read TGCGCCAGCAGCTTGGTGGCTGTGAGCTCCTACAATGAGCAGTTCTTC. It yields the protein CASSLVAVSSYNEQFF.

Details on this clonotype: This sequence may be a read error, since a much larger clone differs from it by one base. V usage is TRBV29-1 and J usage is TRBJ2-1, with TRBD1 matching over 9 bases. The CDR3 totals 19 residues. Per germline, CDR1 SQVTM and CDR2 ANQGSEA. V dropped 6 bases and J dropped 2; count of bases not matched to a gene: 20. CDR3 region: CSVGDTGGDALTPYNEQFF. Written as DNA, the CDR3 is TGCAGCGTGGGGGACACAGGGGGCGATGCGTTAACGCCCTACAATGAGCAGTTCTTC.

Turning to this clonotype: Since a much larger clone is just one base distant, this may be a read error. The chain carries TRBV4-3 and TRBJ2-7, with D perhaps matching TRBD1 (6 bases). This CDR3 contains 16 residues. Germline lookup yields CDR1 LGHNA and CDR2 YSLEER. The CDR3 is CTSSQGSVGADYEQYF. The CDR3 DNA reads as TGCACCAGCAGCCAAGGTTCGGTGGGGGCGGACTACGAGCAGTACTTC.

Concerning this clonotype: The junction differs from germline at one of its ends, possibly a read error. The chain recombines TRBV27 with TRBJ2-5, with D possibly TRBD1 on 6 matching bases. CDR3 length: 15 amino acids. Germline V gene sequence: CDR1 MNHEY, CDR2 SMNVEV (reference sequence). The CDR3, as DNA: TGTGCCGGCAGTTTTTCTCCAGGGGTTCAAGAGACCCAGTACTTC. Protein sequence: CAGSFSPGVQETQYF.